These 27 T cell receptor beta chains were sequenced from one sample in a study of Ad26.COV2.S vaccination and SARS-CoV-2 variants (dated by TCRdb to about 2021). The library was obtained by the immunoSEQ multiplex PCR assay. TCRdb took over this immuneACCESS table, retaining in-frame rearrangements with V and J assigned. Such tables are incomplete; in checked studies, under half of the missing clones stem from an unresolved V gene, and the remainder is unexplained. In all, the sample holds about 400,000 clones, and around 91% of those were seen once. Together, the top ten hold around 1.9% of the sample. This specimen's treatment or condition label, interpreted: around 19 received Ad26.COV2.S at low or high dose, single or two shots; 5 received placebo; per-sample allocation not given. For vaccine and placebo recipients, the sequenced repertoires came from samples collected on day 63 after the first injection.

The starting material was peripheral blood, obtained in a trial of Ad26.COV2.S vaccine versus placebo. Receptors were obtained from a person aged 18-65 years who received the Ad26.COV2.S COVID-19 vaccine or a placebo.

Regarding this clone: The sample holds other DNA sequences that translate to the same CDR3. This chain joins TRBV19 and TRBJ2-2, with D perhaps TRBD1 (6 bases). CDR1 LNHDA and CDR2 SQIVND come from the germline V gene (reference sequence). The CDR3 loop spans 14 amino acids. Deletions cut 5 bases from V and 0 bases from J, with 7 bases between. The CDR3 DNA reads TGTGCCAGTAGTCGGGACACGAACACCGGGGAGCTGTTTTTT. Its protein product is CASSRDTNTGELFF. Filled out from reference TRBV19 and TRBJ2-2, the complete variable domain reads DGGITQSPKYLFRKEGQNVTLSCEQNLNHDAMYWYRQDPGQGLRLIYYSQIVNDFQKGDIAEGYSVSREKKESFPLTVTSAQKNPTAFYLCASSRDTNTGELFFGEGSRLTVL.

The V gene is TRBV6-5, the J gene TRBJ2-7, with 7 bases identical to TRBD2. Germline-derived CDR1 and CDR2 are MNHEY and SVGAGI. The ends lost 8 bases at V and 6 bases at J; junction bases unmatched: 10. This CDR3 contains 13 residues. The DNA of the CDR3 is TGTGCCAGCCTAAGAGCGGGACGGGGCGAGCAGTACTTC. This encodes CASLRAGRGEQYF.

V is TRBV6-6 and J is TRBJ2-7; D assignment may be TRBD1 or TRBD2 (5 bases each). V was clipped by 6 bases and J by 6 bases, with 15 bases between them. This CDR3 has 13 residues. From germline, CDR1 is MNHNY and CDR2 SVGAGI (reference sequence). CDR3 sequence: CASRVRGAGEQYF. The CDR3 DNA sequence: TGTGCCAGCAGAGTGAGGGGCGCGGGCGAGCAGTACTTC.

The chain joins TRBV27 to TRBJ2-3, with D unresolved. Germline loops: CDR1 MNHEY, CDR2 SMNVEV (reference sequence). V lost 3 bases, J lost 10 bases, and 11 bases lay in between. The CDR3 is 12 residues long. The CDR3 region has the DNA TGTGCCAGCAGTTTGGCTCCCCCCGCGCAGTATTTT. Its translation is CASSLAPPAQYF.

Note on this clone: Other nucleotide sequences in the sample specify the same CDR3. The rearrangement uses TRBV30 and TRBJ1-5; a possible D gene is TRBD1 (5 bases). The germline V and J ends were trimmed by 0 bases and 1 base, with 7 bases remaining between them. The CDR3 is 14 amino acids. Germline V gene data show CDR1 as GTSNPN and CDR2 as SVGIG (reference sequence). The CDR3 reads CAWSVWGSNQPQHF. CDR3 coding DNA: TGTGCCTGGAGTGTTTGGGGGAGCAATCAGCCCCAGCATTTT.

The chain couples TRBV6-1 to TRBJ1-4; possible D gene TRBD1, 5 bases. Germline-derived CDR1 and CDR2 are MNHNS and SASEGT. The CDR3 consists of 17 residues. The ends were cut back, 0 bases at V and 5 bases at J, with 16 bases in the middle. The CDR3 protein is CASSEASGGARNEKLFF. In DNA, the CDR3 is TGTGCCAGCAGTGAAGCCTCCGGGGGAGCACGAAATGAAAAACTGTTTTTT.

This chain connects TRBV27 to TRBJ1-5, with D perhaps TRBD1 (5 bases). The V gene's germline CDR1 is MNHEY and CDR2 SMNVEV (reference sequence). V was clipped by 1 base and J by 7 bases, with 11 bases between them. The CDR3 has 14 amino acids. CDR3 sequence: CASSLYRWDQPQHF. As DNA, the CDR3 is TGTGCCAGCAGTTTATATCGGTGGGACCAGCCCCAGCATTTT.

The chain employs TRBV28 and TRBJ1-1; the D is unclear. V was clipped by 2 bases and J by 5 bases, with 12 bases between them. CDR1 and CDR2 from the germline V gene are MDHEN and SYDVKM. CDR3 length: 14 residues. CDR3 DNA sequence: TGTGCCAGCAGTTTAAGTCAGTCCGGAACTGAAGCTTTCTTT. Translation gives CASSLSQSGTEAFF.

The chain carries TRBV7-3 and TRBJ2-5, with a tentative D call TRBD2 (5 bases). This CDR3 region has 13 residues. CDR1 and CDR2 from the germline V gene are SGHTA and FQGTGA. Trimming removed 2 bases from V and 5 bases from J, with 9 bases in between. In DNA, the CDR3 is TGTGCCAGCAGCTTACGCCCGGGGGAGACCCAGTACTTC. It specifies CASSLRPGETQYF.

The V gene is TRBV7-9, the J gene TRBJ2-1; the D gene is possibly TRBD1 (6 bases). Trimming pared 1 base from V and 7 bases from J, leaving 14 bases between. Looked up from germline, CDR1 is SEHNR and CDR2 is FQNEAQ (reference sequence). This CDR3 has 15 residues. The CDR3 loop reads CASSLETGVRNEQFF. Written as DNA, the CDR3 is TGTGCCAGCAGCTTAGAGACAGGAGTCCGGAATGAGCAGTTCTTC.

This chain connects TRBV6-1 to TRBJ2-1; no definite D call. Trimming left V 3 bases short and J 6 bases short, with 9 bases between. The germline V gene has CDR1 MNHNS and CDR2 SASEGT. The CDR3 contains 13 residues. The CDR3 DNA follows: TGTGCCAGCAGTGACCACAAAGGCAATGAGCAGTTCTTC. Its protein product is CASSDHKGNEQFF.

This chain connects TRBV19 to TRBJ1-4; 12 bases match TRBD1. Germline CDR1 is LNHDA and CDR2 is SQIVND (reference sequence). The CDR3 totals 16 residues. The V segment lost 8 bases and the J segment 3 bases; nucleotides outside the gene matches: 7. The CDR3 DNA sequence: TGTGCCAGTCGAGGGACAGGGGGCTTGGCTAATGAAAAACTGTTTTTT. The encoded protein is CASRGTGGLANEKLFF.

This rearrangement joins TRBV12-3 or TRBV12-4 to TRBJ1-1; 9 bases fit TRBD1. This CDR3 comprises 12 residues. With 7 bases clipped from V and 11 bases from J, the junction kept 8 bases outside the gene matches. The CDR3 here is CASNWGGTGAFF. CDR3 nucleotide sequence: TGTGCCAGCAACTGGGGGGGGACAGGGGCTTTCTTT.

The J gene is TRBJ2-1, the V gene TRBV5-1; TRBD2 matches at 9 bases. The CDR3 is 15 residues long. Germline V gene data show CDR1 as SGHRS and CDR2 as YFSETQ. The V segment lost 7 bases and the J segment 6 bases; nucleotides outside the gene matches: 11. The CDR3 region is CASQKFSGSGNEQFF. The CDR3 DNA is TGCGCCAGCCAAAAGTTTAGCGGGAGTGGCAATGAGCAGTTCTTC.

The chain joins TRBV28 to TRBJ1-4; tentatively, D is TRBD1 (6 bases). V lost 6 bases and J 7 bases, leaving 9 bases between the germline ends. Germline assignment: CDR1 MDHEN and CDR2 SYDVKM. This CDR3 has 12 amino acids. CDR3 nucleotides: TGTGCCAGCAGGGCAGGGGTTGAAAAACTGTTTTTT. Translation gives CASRAGVEKLFF.

The CDR3 is CASSGGTASGPYNEQFF. The CDR3 DNA is TGTGCCAGCAGCGGCGGGACGGCTAGCGGGCCCTACAATGAGCAGTTCTTC. This chain links TRBV7-2 with TRBJ2-1; TRBD2 aligns across 8 bases. Looked up from germline, CDR1 is SGHTA and CDR2 is FQGNSA. Unmatched junction bases numbered 11, after V lost 5 bases and J lost 2 bases. The CDR3 runs to 17 residues.

The genes are TRBV3-1 (or the pseudogene TRBV3-2) and TRBJ1-4; D possibly corresponds to TRBD1 (5 bases). The germline CDR1 and CDR2 sequences are LGHDT and YNNKEL (reference sequence). V was shortened by 3 bases and J by 3 bases, with 23 bases between the two germline ends. There are 19 residues in the CDR3. For the CDR3, the DNA is TGTGCCAGCAGCCAGGGACCTGCTTGGGGGGGTTCCGCTAATGAAAAACTGTTTTTT. Protein: CASSQGPAWGGSANEKLFF.

The chain is built from TRBV24-1 and TRBJ2-1; 10 bases agree with TRBD2. CDR3 length: 15 residues. V shed 5 bases and J 9 bases; nucleotides not matched to a gene: 9. Germline V gene data show CDR1 as KGHDR and CDR2 as SFDVKD. This CDR3 reads CATSVCRLAGCEQFF. In DNA, the CDR3 is TGTGCCACCAGTGTGTGCCGACTAGCGGGTTGTGAGCAGTTCTTC.

The chain joins TRBV10-3 to TRBJ2-5, with D possibly TRBD1 on 6 matching bases. From germline, CDR1 is ENHRY and CDR2 SYGVKD. Trimming took off 7 bases at V and 5 bases at J, with 14 bases between the two ends. The CDR3 runs to 13 residues. CDR3 sequence reads: CAINEDRIETQYF. The CDR3 coding sequence is TGTGCCATCAACGAGGACAGAATCGAGACCCAGTACTTC.

The CDR3 here is CASSFRPLNQPQHF. The DNA of the CDR3 is TGTGCCAGCAGCTTCCGACCGTTGAATCAGCCCCAGCATTTT. V is TRBV3-1 (or the pseudogene TRBV3-2) and J is TRBJ1-5; D ambiguous. V was clipped by 5 bases and J by 4 bases, with 12 bases between them. The germline V gene encodes CDR1 LGHDT and CDR2 YNNKEL (reference sequence). The CDR3 loop spans 14 amino acids.

The J gene is TRBJ2-1, the V gene TRBV10-3, with TRBD2 identical over 12 bases. J was trimmed by 12 bases and V by 5 bases; bases with no gene match: 8. The CDR3 contains 14 residues. Germline V gene lookup returns CDR1 ENHRY and CDR2 SYGVKD. The CDR3 bases are TGTGCCATCAGTCGACTAGCGGGAGATTGGGCGCAGTTCTTC. This gives the protein CAISRLAGDWAQFF.

The chain is built from TRBV25-1 and TRBJ2-7; D not certain. In germline, CDR1 is MGHDK, CDR2 SYGVNS. The CDR3 loop spans 11 amino acids. V dropped 3 bases and J dropped 3 bases, with 3 bases sitting between them. This CDR3 reads CASSDSYEQYF. CDR3 DNA sequence: TGTGCCAGCAGTGACAGCTACGAGCAGTACTTC.

V is TRBV18 and J is TRBJ1-1, with D perhaps TRBD1 (6 bases). There are 13 residues in the CDR3. Germline V lookup: CDR1 KGHSH, CDR2 LQKENI. V lost 6 bases, J lost 3 bases, and 11 bases lay in between. The CDR3 here is CASSWGRDTEAFF. The CDR3 coding sequence is TGTGCCAGCTCTTGGGGGCGAGACACTGAAGCTTTCTTT.

The chain uses TRBV6-2 or TRBV6-3 and TRBJ1-5; D gene unclear. V dropped 5 bases and J dropped 6 bases, with 14 bases sitting between them. The CDR3 extends over 14 amino acids. CDR1 is MNHEY, CDR2 SVGEGT, per germline. DNA for the CDR3: TGTGCCAGCAGTGCCCTTGGGTTAAGTCAGCCCCAGCATTTT. As protein: CASSALGLSQPQHF.

The count of this clone is one. The rearrangement uses TRBV6-6 and TRBJ2-7; no clear D. Between the trimmed V and J ends, which lost 0 bases and 4 bases, there was a span of 16 bases. The CDR3 totals 16 residues. CDR1 is MNHNY, CDR2 SVGAGI, per germline (reference sequence). The CDR3 loop is CASSYSGDILLYEQYF. In DNA, the CDR3 is TGTGCCAGCAGTTACTCAGGAGACATACTATTATACGAGCAGTACTTC.

This clone was detected once. The chain recombines TRBV21-1 with TRBJ1-3; the table's TRBD1 call for D was not verified on the DNA. TRBV21-1 is designated a pseudogene. The CDR3 has 17 residues. CDR3 region: CASSKGEGRGSGNTIYF. The CDR3 DNA reads as TGTGCCAGCAGCAAAGGCGAGGGCAGGGGTTCTGGAAACACCATATATTTT.

The chain's CDR3 is CASRGDSPEAFF. CDR3 coding DNA: TGTGCCAGCAGGGGGGACAGTCCTGAAGCTTTCTTT. The chain has TRBV2 and TRBJ1-1; the match to TRBD1 covers 7 bases. V shed 6 bases and J 6 bases; nucleotides not matched to a gene: 4. CDR3 length equals 12 residues. CDR1 is SNHLY and CDR2 is FYNNEI in the germline V gene.